These T cell receptor beta chains were read from a single sample in a study of blood T cell repertoires in COVID-19. Some clones are missing from TCRdb's copy, which holds only in-frame ones; the method was immunoSEQ multiplex PCR. Here the sample spans approximately 110,000 clones, over 80% being singletons. Sequenced sample: peripheral blood. These TCRs come from a woman in her 70s with acute or convalescent COVID-19. CDR3s include the opening cysteine and the closing phenylalanine or tryptophan. Fields, in order: V gene, J gene, clone size, D gene, CDR3 protein, CDR3 DNA. D genes are given only for firm matches. A clone size is listed for some rows: how often the clone was seen (once, few, many), or a class if it is expanded.

V gene: TRBV29-1
J gene: TRBJ1-5
clone size: NA
D gene: TRBD1
CDR3 protein: CSVEVGQGQHF
CDR3 DNA: TGCAGCGTTGAAGTGGGACAGGGCCAGCATTTT

V gene: TRBV7-6
J gene: TRBJ2-2
clone size: once
D gene: TRBD1
CDR3 protein: CASSLGQGFGELFF
CDR3 DNA: TGTGCCAGCAGCTTAGGACAGGGGTTCGGGGAGCTGTTTTTT

V gene: TRBV19
J gene: TRBJ2-7
clone size: NA
D gene: TRBD1
CDR3 protein: CASMGQTYEQYF
CDR3 DNA: TGTGCCAGTATGGGACAGACCTACGAGCAGTACTTC

V gene: TRBV6-5
J gene: TRBJ1-1
clone size: NA
D gene: NA
CDR3 protein: CASSWVRGELTEAFF
CDR3 DNA: TGTGCCAGCAGTTGGGTGCGGGGGGAATTGACTGAAGCTTTCTTT

V gene: TRBV5-5
J gene: TRBJ2-4
clone size: NA
D gene: TRBD2
CDR3 protein: CASSLEQREWNIQYF
CDR3 DNA: TGTGCCAGCAGCTTGGAGCAGCGGGAGTGGAACATTCAGTACTTC

V gene: TRBV5-6
J gene: TRBJ2-7
clone size: NA
D gene: TRBD1
CDR3 protein: CASSSPDRNYEQYF
CDR3 DNA: TGTGCCAGCAGCTCTCCGGACAGGAACTACGAGCAGTACTTC

V gene: TRBV2
J gene: TRBJ2-1
clone size: NA
D gene: NA
CDR3 protein: CASRLLDSYNEQFF
CDR3 DNA: TGTGCCAGCAGACTTTTAGACTCCTACAATGAGCAGTTCTTC

V gene: TRBV7-3
J gene: TRBJ1-1
clone size: few
D gene: NA
CDR3 protein: CASSLEGWGTEAFF
CDR3 DNA: TGTGCCAGCAGCTTGGAGGGCTGGGGCACTGAAGCTTTCTTT

V gene: TRBV24-1
J gene: TRBJ2-2
clone size: NA
D gene: NA
CDR3 protein: CATSDLRGRFGSNTGELFF
CDR3 DNA: TGTGCCACCAGTGACCTTCGAGGGAGGTTTGGATCGAACACCGGGGAGCTGTTTTTT

V gene: TRBV19
J gene: TRBJ1-2
clone size: NA
D gene: NA
CDR3 protein: CASSVSGRERGYTF
CDR3 DNA: TGTGCCAGTAGTGTCTCGGGTAGGGAGCGGGGCTACACCTTC